This TCR beta chain was sequenced during a study of response to subunit inactivated influenza vaccine. Overall study results and limits: The authors suggested that every seasonal influenza vaccination recruits few new T cells.

In the case of this clonotype: Its antigen is unidentified.

MiXCR, run by TCRdb on the RT-PCR reads, gives a single entry per CDR3 protein. The sample lists 500,000 to 550,000 distinct CDR3 sequences, 6% to 9% occurring once. V was cut by 2 bases and J by 1 base, with 12 bases left in between. CDR3 length: 15 amino acids. Germline assignment: CDR1 LNHNV and CDR2 YYDKDF (reference sequence). Specimen: PBMCs from blood, collected roughly 24 months after vaccination. This receptor was identified in a man aged 50-75 years who received an inactivated influenza vaccine. V is TRBV15 and J is TRBJ2-7, with D perhaps matching TRBD1 (6 bases). CDR3 in amino acids: CATSRKRDTSYEQYF. For the CDR3, the DNA is TGTGCCACCAGCAGAAAACGGGACACTTCCTACGAGCAGTACTTC.